The 24 T cell receptor beta chains in this list originate from one sample, sequenced in a study of control samples from healthy donors and cancer patients. Clones were read by immunoSEQ multiplex PCR, and TCRdb kept only the in-frame ones, dropping some. The repertoire has some 140,000 clones, around nine tenths of them found once; the top ten carry roughly 8.4%. Sequencing used blood. The receptors here all came from a woman aged 30 to 39 in good health.

The chain has TRBV7-9 and TRBJ2-1; no definite D call. CDR3 size: 15 residues. The germline V gene encodes CDR1 SEHNR and CDR2 FQNEAQ (reference sequence). Trimming took 4 bases from V and 7 from J, leaving 17 bases between them. CDR3 DNA: TGTGCCAGCAGCTCTTCCGGGTCCCAAGTTAATGAGCAGTTCTTC. It is translated as CASSSSGSQVNEQFF. The whole variable domain, filled in from reference TRBV7-9 and TRBJ2-1, reads DTGVSQNPRHKITKRGQNVTFRCDPISEHNRLYWYRQTLGQGPEFLTYFQNEAQLEKSRLLSDRFSAERPKGSFSTLEIQRTEQGDSAMYLCASSSSGSQVNEQFFGPGTRLTVL.

V and J are TRBV29-1 and TRBJ2-3; D not certain. Germline V gene data show CDR1 as SQVTM and CDR2 as ANQGSEA. This CDR3 contains 18 residues. Trimming took 0 bases from V and 0 from J, leaving 19 bases between them. The CDR3 loop reads CSVEDTMRSTVSTDTQYF. Here the CDR3 DNA reads TGCAGCGTTGAAGATACAATGAGGAGCACGGTTAGCACAGATACGCAGTATTTT.

The chain has TRBV18 and TRBJ2-7; TRBD2 aligns across 12 bases. Germline V gene data show CDR1 as KGHSH and CDR2 as LQKENI. The J segment lost 6 bases and the V segment lost 6 bases, leaving 6 bases of the junction unmatched. The CDR3 spans 14 residues. Here the CDR3 DNA reads TGTGCCAGCTCGCCCGGGACTAGCGGGCGCGAGCAGTACTTC. This sequence encodes CASSPGTSGREQYF.

This clone was observed a handful of times. This chain joins TRBV3-1 (or the pseudogene TRBV3-2) and TRBJ2-7, with D perhaps matching TRBD2 (7 bases). This CDR3 is built from 14 residues. Trimming cost V 1 base and J 6 bases, with 13 bases left between them. Germline loops: CDR1 LGHDT, CDR2 YNNKEL (reference sequence). The chain's CDR3 is CASSQVQGGGEQYF. The CDR3 region has the DNA TGTGCCAGCAGCCAAGTACAGGGAGGGGGCGAGCAGTACTTC.

This clone was observed a handful of times. The CDR3 nucleotides are TGTGCCAGCAGCTTGGGAACAGAAGCAGTTTATGGCTACACCTTC. Its protein is CASSLGTEAVYGYTF. The chain combines TRBV7-9 with TRBJ1-2, with D unresolved. Germline V gene data show CDR1 as SEHNR and CDR2 as FQNEAQ (reference sequence). V gave up 3 bases and J gave up 5 bases, with 16 bases separating them. CDR3 size: 15 residues.

The rearrangement joins TRBV5-6 to TRBJ2-5; 7 bases match TRBD2. Trimming at V came to 2 bases and at J to 5 bases, leaving 15 bases not matched to a gene. This CDR3 comprises 17 residues. Per germline, CDR1 SGHDT and CDR2 YYEEEE. This CDR3 reads CASSFQRDRTRMETQYF. CDR3 in DNA: TGTGCCAGCAGCTTTCAGCGGGATAGAACTCGCATGGAGACCCAGTACTTC.

The chain recombines TRBV6-5 with TRBJ2-3; 8 positions agree with TRBD2. V lost 5 bases and J lost 2; bases outside the gene matches: 6. The CDR3 is 15 residues long. CDR1 and CDR2 from the germline V gene are MNHEY and SVGAGI. CDR3 in amino acids: CASSPRGGNTDTQYF. Written as DNA, the CDR3 is TGTGCCAGCAGTCCTCGGGGGGGAAACACAGATACGCAGTATTTT.

The chain joins TRBV6-1 to TRBJ2-7; no firm D call. CDR1 is MNHNS, CDR2 SASEGT, per germline. This CDR3 is built from 14 residues. V lost 0 bases to trimming and J lost 2 bases, with 8 bases between them. This chain's CDR3 is CASSEARQPYEQYF. The CDR3 DNA is TGTGCCAGCAGTGAAGCGCGCCAGCCCTACGAGCAGTACTTC.

The sample holds one count of this clone. V is TRBV30 and J is TRBJ2-5, with 11 bases matching TRBD2. Germline V gives CDR1 GTSNPN, CDR2 SVGIG (reference sequence). The CDR3 has 14 residues. V shed 8 bases and J 2 bases; nucleotides not matched to a gene: 7. The CDR3 coding sequence is TGTGCCCGAGGGACTAGCGGAGATCAAGAGACCCAGTACTTC. Translation gives CARGTSGDQETQYF.

The rearrangement uses TRBV18 and TRBJ1-6; TRBD1 agrees at 7 bases. Germline assignment: CDR1 KGHSH and CDR2 LQKENI. The CDR3 consists of 15 residues. The J segment lost 15 bases and the V segment lost 5 bases, leaving 16 bases of the junction unmatched. The CDR3 is CASSFNRQGPSLLHF. In DNA, the CDR3 is TGTGCCAGCTCATTCAACCGACAGGGCCCGAGTCTCCTCCACTTT. Full variable domain (missing parts from reference TRBV18 and TRBJ1-6): NAGVMQNPRHLVRRRGQEARLRCSPMKGHSHVYWYRQLPEEGLKFMVYLQKENIIDESGMPKERFSAEFPKEGPSILRIQQVVRGDSAAYFCASSFNRQGPSLLHFGNGTRLTVT.

The rearrangement joins TRBV7-3 to TRBJ2-6, with 11 bases fitting TRBD1. This CDR3 region has 18 residues. After removal of 4 bases from V and 0 bases from J, the junction contained 5 bases not matched to a gene. Germline V gives CDR1 SGHTA, CDR2 FQGTGA. Here the CDR3 reads CASSSRGTGGSGANVLTF. CDR3 bases: TGTGCCAGCAGCTCCCGAGGGACAGGGGGCTCTGGGGCCAACGTCCTGACTTTC.

The chain combines TRBV2 with TRBJ1-4, with D maybe TRBD1 (5 bases). Germline CDR1 and CDR2: SNHLY and FYNNEI. This CDR3 has 14 amino acids. With 3 bases removed from V and 4 bases from J, the gap between germline ends came to 9 bases. The DNA of the CDR3 is TGTGCCAGCAGTGACGGGACCTTTAATGAAAAACTGTTTTTT. This gives the protein CASSDGTFNEKLFF.

The rearrangement links TRBV5-6 to TRBJ2-5, with D perhaps matching TRBD1 or TRBD2 (5 bases each). The CDR3 covers 16 residues. V was pared by 2 bases and J by 1 base, with 15 bases between. The germline V gene encodes CDR1 SGHDT and CDR2 YYEEEE. The CDR3 loop is CASSLINRGVQETQYF. The CDR3 bases are TGTGCCAGCAGCTTAATTAACCGAGGGGTCCAAGAGACCCAGTACTTC.

The rearrangement joins TRBV6-2 or TRBV6-3 to TRBJ2-5; D ambiguous. V was pared by 4 bases and J by 1 base, with 1 base between. CDR3 length equals 11 residues. Germline assignment: CDR1 MNHEY and CDR2 SVGEGT. CDR3 nucleotide sequence: TGTGCCAGCAGTTTCCAAGAGACCCAGTACTTC. Its translation: CASSFQETQYF.

CDR3 loop: CASRGTGGSYNEQFF. CDR3 in DNA: TGTGCCAGCAGGGGGACAGGGGGCTCCTACAATGAGCAGTTCTTC. The chain uses TRBV25-1 and TRBJ2-1, with 11 positions matching TRBD1. Germline CDR1 MGHDK, CDR2 SYGVNS. J was trimmed by 0 bases and V by 6 bases; bases with no gene match: 1. The CDR3 runs 15 residues.

The chain has TRBV11-2 and TRBJ2-7; D might be TRBD2 (7 bases). The germline CDR1 and CDR2 sequences are SGHAT and FQNNGV. V gave up 5 bases and J gave up 4 bases, with 24 bases separating them. The CDR3 consists of 17 residues. For the CDR3, the DNA is TGTGCCAGCAGCCAGGGGAGGGTAGAATTGGGGGGTTACGAGCAGTACTTC. It encodes CASSQGRVELGGYEQYF. Variable domain in full (rest from reference TRBV11-2 and TRBJ2-7): EAGVAQSPRYKIIEKRQSVAFWCNPISGHATLYWYQQILGQGPKLLIQFQNNGVVDDSQLPKDRFSAERLKGVDSTLKIQPAKLEDSAVYLCASSQGRVELGGYEQYFGPGTRLTVT.

This chain uses TRBV25-1 with TRBJ1-1; TRBD1 aligns across 9 bases. Losses at the gene ends were 7 bases for V and 2 bases for J; bases not matched to a gene: 5. Germline-derived CDR1 and CDR2 are MGHDK and SYGVNS. The CDR3 is made up of 14 amino acids. CDR3 protein: CASTQGAYNTEAFF. The CDR3 DNA sequence: TGTGCCAGCACACAGGGGGCTTATAACACTGAAGCTTTCTTT.

The V call is TRBV28, the J call TRBJ1-2, with a weak D call TRBD1 (5 bases). The germline V gene has CDR1 MDHEN and CDR2 SYDVKM. V shed 3 bases and J shed 4 bases, with 12 bases lying between them. CDR3 length: 14 residues. CDR3 bases: TGTGCCAGCAGTTTTGGGGACCGATCCTATGGCTACACCTTC. As protein: CASSFGDRSYGYTF.

The chain has TRBV27 and TRBJ2-7; the match to TRBD1 covers 9 bases. The junction had 4 bases not matched to a gene; V was cut back by 0 bases and J by 4 bases. Per germline, CDR1 MNHEY and CDR2 SMNVEV (reference sequence). The CDR3 runs 15 residues. The CDR3 region is CASSLSGTGSYEQYF. CDR3 coding DNA: TGTGCCAGCAGTTTATCTGGGACAGGGTCGTACGAGCAGTACTTC.

The chain uses TRBV18 and TRBJ2-5; D is possibly TRBD1 or TRBD2 (5 bases each). The CDR3 length is 15 residues. The V end lost 3 bases, the J end lost 5 bases, and 16 bases lay between the germline ends. CDR1 is KGHSH and CDR2 is LQKENI in the germline V gene. For the CDR3, the DNA is TGTGCCAGCTCACCCCGTGGGGGAGAAGGGGAGACCCAGTACTTC. It translates to CASSPRGGEGETQYF.

This clone was counted a few times. Other DNA sequences from this sample encode an identical CDR3 as well. The rearrangement links TRBV19 to TRBJ2-5; TRBD2 matches 7 bases. J lost 2 bases, V lost 1 base, and 4 bases had no gene match. The CDR3 is 15 residues long. Germline V gene lookup returns CDR1 LNHDA and CDR2 SQIVND (reference sequence). CDR3: CASSIGGGSQETQYF. Here the CDR3 DNA reads TGTGCCAGTAGTATAGGGGGGGGGTCACAAGAGACCCAGTACTTC.

The chain recombines TRBV7-9 with TRBJ1-5; D gene unclear. Between the trimmed V and J ends, which lost 6 bases and 8 bases, there was a span of 17 bases. CDR1 and CDR2 from the germline V gene are SEHNR and FQNEAQ (reference sequence). This CDR3 has 14 residues. In nucleotides, the CDR3 is TGTGCCAGCAGTTCCACCTACATGGGCGAGCCCCAGCATTTT. Protein product: CASSSTYMGEPQHF.

The genes are TRBV7-6 and TRBJ1-3; a weak D match, TRBD1 (5 bases). The germline V gene has CDR1 SGHVS and CDR2 FNYEAQ. V dropped 5 bases and J dropped 0 bases, with 17 bases sitting between them. This CDR3 contains 17 residues. CDR3 nucleotides: TGTGCCAGCAGCCCGTCGAGGCCGGGACCCTCTGGAAACACCATATATTTT. It translates to CASSPSRPGPSGNTIYF.

This sequence joins TRBV7-9 and TRBJ2-2, with 9 nucleotides matching TRBD1. From germline, CDR1 is SEHNR and CDR2 FQNEAQ (reference sequence). The CDR3 runs 16 residues. V shed 1 base, J shed 6 bases, and the junction held 6 bases outside the gene matches. Here the CDR3 reads CASSLGGTGNPGELFF. The CDR3 region has the DNA TGTGCCAGCAGCTTAGGAGGGACAGGGAATCCCGGGGAGCTGTTTTTT.